This TCR beta chain originates from a study of T cells in Graves' hyperthyroidism and ophthalmopathy (dated by TCRdb to the late 2010s). Turning to the overall study: Peripheral blood was sampled at the time of initial diagnosis, prior to any treatment. In roughly six Graves' hyperthyroidism patients, the study also compared T-cell repertoires from thyroid tissue with T-cell repertoires from blood. Once sampling was done, hyperthyroidism patients were given methimazole at a starting dose of 30 mg daily, whereas ophthalmopathy patients were given high-dose intravenous methylprednisolone. The 90 to 100 discovery patients were randomly divided into training and test sets at a 7:3 ratio. According to the paper, TCR Vbeta CDR3 sequencing was carried out on about 140 peripheral blood samples, which came from 40 to 45 ophthalmopathy, approximately 78 hyperthyroidism and roughly 17 progressor patients. Prospective prediction of ophthalmopathy was tested in an independent validation cohort of 18 to 20 hyperthyroidism patients and 17 patients who later progressed to ophthalmopathy. A discovery cohort of 95 to 100 patients, 43 with Graves' ophthalmopathy and roughly 59 with stable Graves' hyperthyroidism, was used to find distinguishing TCR V-J signatures. Overall study results and their limits: Most expanded thyroid clonotypes (frequency above 0.001) were also detected in blood, a finding suggesting that blood repertoires may reflect thyroid immune responses. A 13 V-J signature model separated ophthalmopathy from stable hyperthyroidism, with roughly 88% sensitivity and roughly 82% specificity in cross-validation and 80%/75% in testing. In validation, progression to ophthalmopathy was predicted by the model with almost 71% sensitivity and approximately 78% specificity, a median of approximately 7.1 months before onset. Sample size was not statistically predetermined, and investigators were not blinded to group allocation.

Stable Graves' hyperthyroidism was defined as the absence of progression to ophthalmopathy over 18 months of follow-up. Hyperthyroidism patients were newly diagnosed, with disease duration under 2 months, and aged 18 to 65 years. Exclusion was applied to patients with uncontrolled infections, other autoimmune diseases, pregnancy or lactation. Clinical symptoms, serum thyroxine and TRAb, thyroid ultrasound, and orbital computed tomography formed the basis for the diagnoses. Ficoll-Paque density gradient centrifugation was used to isolate PBMCs from 10 ml of fresh peripheral blood. Trizol reagent was used to extract total RNA, and RNA quality was then checked on an Agilent 2100 Bioanalyzer. On this clonotype: Its antigen specificity is not known. No much larger clone is present one base from it, and per-base qualities are unavailable.

The CDR3 contains 13 residues, cysteine and phenylalanine counted. The retained sequence is limited to the CDR3, 39 bases, with the frame set at the first base. The germline ends are 5 bases apart after V is trimmed by 2 bases and J by 1 base. As encoded in the germline V gene, CDR1 is MNHEY while CDR2 is SVGEGT. The TCR beta CDR3 regions were amplified from RNA transcripts. For the first round of RT-PCR on the TCR CDR3, the HTBI primer set was used together with the Qiagen OneStep RT-PCR kit. Libraries were constructed in a second round of multiplex PCR, after which size selection and purification were carried out. Paired-end sequencing of the libraries was performed with 100 bp reads on an Illumina HiSeq2000. Per the source publication's procedure: SOAPnuke was used to process the raw data, with reads discarded if the reads contained adapters or uncalled bases, had a mean Phred below 15, or lacked an exact constant-primer or identifier match. High-quality paired reads were merged using COPE v1.2.5, and each unique nucleotide sequence was defined as a clonotype. MiTCR v1.1 was used to align clonotypes to the IMGT TRBV, TRBD and TRBJ reference segments. Only V-J combinations with frequency above 0.0001, covering about 99% of repertoires, were analysed. The TCS score was defined as the ratio of F50 (clonal expansion) to E x V (chaos), calculated using BLOSUM62-based TCRdist between CDR3 peptides within each V-J. Welch's t-statistics and random forest reduced some 510 V-J features to roughly 13, which were used in a naive Bayes classifier (R e1071). The raw public reads went through TCRdb reprocessing: fastp at Q25, MiXCR clone calling, in-frame beta chains kept. Rows with one shared CDR3 protein collapse into an entry with the most common genes and DNA. The V and J calls come from TCRdb's annotation, not from the publication. The table for this sample lists a few hundred thousand distinct CDR3 sequences; 15% to 18% of them were counted only once. The top ten hold under 8% of the sample.

What was sequenced was blood. The receptor chain draws on TRBV6-2 or TRBV6-3 and TRBJ1-1, with the D gene not clear enough to name. This clonotype was obtained from a woman aged 30 to 39 with Graves' hyperthyroidism. In nucleotides, the sequence is TGTGCCAGCAGTTACCACGAGAACACTGAAGCTTTCTTT. This translates into CASSYHENTEAFF.